Sequencing of this T cell receptor (beta chain) was carried out in a study of blood T cell repertoires in COVID-19. Study context: PBMCs, B-cell-depleted T cells, or T cells were the source of the cDNA or gDNA that made up the material.

TCRdb keeps only in-frame clones here, not all; method: immunoSEQ multiplex PCR. The sample consists of approximately 88,000 clones, roughly 75% of them appearing once. Sequences were obtained from peripheral blood. The sequence came from a man aged 45-65 years who had recovered from COVID-19.

The CDR3 DNA reads as TGTGCCAGCAGCTTACAGGGGCCCAGCTACGAGCAGTACTTC. It yields the protein CASSLQGPSYEQYF. The genes are TRBV7-2 and TRBJ2-7, with a tentative D call TRBD1 (6 bases). In germline, CDR1 is SGHTA, CDR2 FQGNSA. There are 14 residues in the CDR3. Trimming cost V 2 bases and J 3 bases, with 11 bases left between them.